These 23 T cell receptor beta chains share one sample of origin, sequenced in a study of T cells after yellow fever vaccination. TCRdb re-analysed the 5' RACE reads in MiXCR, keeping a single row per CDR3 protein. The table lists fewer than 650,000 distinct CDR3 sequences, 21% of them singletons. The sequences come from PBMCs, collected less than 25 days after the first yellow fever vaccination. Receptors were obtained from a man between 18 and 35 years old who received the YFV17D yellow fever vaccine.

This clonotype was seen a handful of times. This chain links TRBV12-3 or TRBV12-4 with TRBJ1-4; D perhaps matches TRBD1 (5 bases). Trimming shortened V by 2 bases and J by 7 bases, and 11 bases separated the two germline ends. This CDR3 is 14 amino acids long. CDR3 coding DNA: TGTGCCAGCAGTTTAAGAAGGGGCCGTGAAAAACTGTTTTTT. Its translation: CASSLRRGREKLFF.

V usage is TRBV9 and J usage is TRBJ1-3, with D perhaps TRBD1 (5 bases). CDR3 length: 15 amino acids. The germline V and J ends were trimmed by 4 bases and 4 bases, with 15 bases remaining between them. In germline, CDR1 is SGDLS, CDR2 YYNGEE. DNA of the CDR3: TGTGCCAGCAGCCCCCGCTCCAGGGAGGGAAACACCATATATTTT. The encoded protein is CASSPRSREGNTIYF.

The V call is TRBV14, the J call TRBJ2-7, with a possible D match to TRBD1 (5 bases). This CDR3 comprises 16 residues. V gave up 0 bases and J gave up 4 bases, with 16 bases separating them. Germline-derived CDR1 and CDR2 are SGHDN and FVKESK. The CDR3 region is CASSQDGAVLKYEQYV. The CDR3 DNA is TGTGCCAGCAGCCAAGATGGGGCAGTACTCAAATACGAGCAGTACGTC.

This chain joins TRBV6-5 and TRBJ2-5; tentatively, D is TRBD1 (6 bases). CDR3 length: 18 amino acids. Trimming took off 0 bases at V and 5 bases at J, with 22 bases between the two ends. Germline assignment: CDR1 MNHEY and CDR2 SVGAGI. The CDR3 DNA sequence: TGTGCCAGCAGTTACTCGCTGTCCGCAGGGCAGGGGAAGGAGACCCAGTACTTC. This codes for CASSYSLSAGQGKETQYF.

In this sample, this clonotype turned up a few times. CDR3 sequence reads: CASSLGPGAGELFF. In DNA, the CDR3 is TGCGCCAGCAGCTTGGGGCCCGGGGCCGGGGAGCTGTTTTTT. The rearrangement links TRBV5-1 to TRBJ2-2, with D possibly TRBD2 on 5 matching bases. Germline CDR1 is SGHRS and CDR2 is YFSETQ. This CDR3 contains 14 residues. Deletions cut 0 bases from V and 6 bases from J, with 9 bases between.

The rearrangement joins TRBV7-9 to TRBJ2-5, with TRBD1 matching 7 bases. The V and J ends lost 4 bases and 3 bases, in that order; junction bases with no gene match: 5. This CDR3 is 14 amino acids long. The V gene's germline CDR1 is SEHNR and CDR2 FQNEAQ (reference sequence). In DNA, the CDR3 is TGTGCCAGCAGCTCGTCCGACAGGGAAGAGACCCAGTACTTC. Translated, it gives CASSSSDREETQYF.

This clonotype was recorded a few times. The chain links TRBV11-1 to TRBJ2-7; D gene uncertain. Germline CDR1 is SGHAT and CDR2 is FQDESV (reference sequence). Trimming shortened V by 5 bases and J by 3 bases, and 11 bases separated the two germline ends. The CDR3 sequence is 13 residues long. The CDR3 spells CASSHGPNYEQYV. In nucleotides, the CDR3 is TGTGCCAGCAGCCACGGTCCCAACTACGAGCAGTACGTC.

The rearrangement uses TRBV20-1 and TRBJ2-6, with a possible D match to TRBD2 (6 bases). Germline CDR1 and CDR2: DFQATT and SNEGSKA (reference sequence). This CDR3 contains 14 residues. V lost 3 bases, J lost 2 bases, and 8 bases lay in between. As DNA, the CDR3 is TGCAGTGCTAGCGGGGGAGCTGGGGCCAACGTCCTGACTTTC. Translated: CSASGGAGANVLTF.

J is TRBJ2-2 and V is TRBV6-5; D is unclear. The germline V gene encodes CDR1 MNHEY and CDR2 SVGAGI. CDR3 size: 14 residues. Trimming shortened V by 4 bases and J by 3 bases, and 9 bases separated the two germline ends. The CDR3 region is CASSSLVDTGELFF. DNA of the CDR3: TGTGCCAGCAGTTCCCTCGTGGACACCGGGGAGCTGTTTTTT.

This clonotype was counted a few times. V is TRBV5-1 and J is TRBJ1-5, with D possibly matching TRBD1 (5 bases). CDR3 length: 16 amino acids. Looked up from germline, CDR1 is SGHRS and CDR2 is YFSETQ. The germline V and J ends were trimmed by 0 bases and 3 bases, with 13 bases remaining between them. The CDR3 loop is CASSLGFGGPNQPQHF. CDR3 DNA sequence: TGCGCCAGCAGCTTGGGTTTTGGGGGACCCAATCAGCCCCAGCATTTT.

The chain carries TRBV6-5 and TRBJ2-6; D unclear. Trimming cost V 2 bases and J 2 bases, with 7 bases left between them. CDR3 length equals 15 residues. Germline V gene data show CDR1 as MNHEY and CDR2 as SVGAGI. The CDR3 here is CASSYGQAGANVLTF. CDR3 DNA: TGTGCCAGCAGTTACGGGCAGGCTGGGGCCAACGTCCTGACTTTC.

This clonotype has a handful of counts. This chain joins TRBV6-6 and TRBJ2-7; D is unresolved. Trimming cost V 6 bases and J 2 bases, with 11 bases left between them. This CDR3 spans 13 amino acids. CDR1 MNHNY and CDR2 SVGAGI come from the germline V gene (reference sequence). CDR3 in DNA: TGTGCCAGCAGGCTGGGTGGGGCCTACGAGCAGTACGTC. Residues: CASRLGGAYEQYV.

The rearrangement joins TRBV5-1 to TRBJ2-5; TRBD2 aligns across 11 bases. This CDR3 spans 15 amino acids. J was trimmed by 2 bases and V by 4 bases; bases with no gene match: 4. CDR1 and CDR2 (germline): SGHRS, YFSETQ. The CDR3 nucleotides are TGCGCCAGCAGCGGGGTAGCGGGGGGGCAAGAGACCCAGTACTTC. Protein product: CASSGVAGGQETQYF.

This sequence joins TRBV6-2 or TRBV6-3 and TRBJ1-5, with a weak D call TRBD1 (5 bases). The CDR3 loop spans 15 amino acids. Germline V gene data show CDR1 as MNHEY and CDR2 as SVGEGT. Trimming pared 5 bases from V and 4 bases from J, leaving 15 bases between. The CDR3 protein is CASSRDGTANQPQHF. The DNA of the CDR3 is TGTGCCAGCAGTCGTGACGGGACGGCTAATCAGCCCCAGCATTTT.

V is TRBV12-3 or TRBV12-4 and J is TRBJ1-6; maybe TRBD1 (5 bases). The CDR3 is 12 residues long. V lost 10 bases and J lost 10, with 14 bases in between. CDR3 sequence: CAIGYSGSPLHF. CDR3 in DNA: TGTGCCATCGGCTATTCAGGGTCACCCCTCCACTTT.

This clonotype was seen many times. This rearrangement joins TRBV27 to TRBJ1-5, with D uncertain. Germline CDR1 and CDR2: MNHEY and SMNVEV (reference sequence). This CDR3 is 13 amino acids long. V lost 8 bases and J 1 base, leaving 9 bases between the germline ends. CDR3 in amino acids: CASCMGSNQPQHF. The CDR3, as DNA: TGTGCCAGCTGTATGGGCAGCAATCAGCCCCAGCATTTT.

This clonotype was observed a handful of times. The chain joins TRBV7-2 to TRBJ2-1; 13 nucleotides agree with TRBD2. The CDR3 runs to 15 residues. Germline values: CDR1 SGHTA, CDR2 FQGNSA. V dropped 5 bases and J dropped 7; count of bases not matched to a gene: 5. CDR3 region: CASSNGLAGANEQFF. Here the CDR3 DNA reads TGTGCCAGCAGCAACGGACTAGCGGGGGCAAATGAGCAGTTCTTC.

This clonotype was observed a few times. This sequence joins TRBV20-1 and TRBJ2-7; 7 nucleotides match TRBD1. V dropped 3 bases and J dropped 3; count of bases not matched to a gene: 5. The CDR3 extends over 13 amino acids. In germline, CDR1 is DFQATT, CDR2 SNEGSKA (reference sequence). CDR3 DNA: TGCAGTGCTAGTCCGGGACAGAGCTACGAGCAGTACTTC. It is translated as CSASPGQSYEQYF.

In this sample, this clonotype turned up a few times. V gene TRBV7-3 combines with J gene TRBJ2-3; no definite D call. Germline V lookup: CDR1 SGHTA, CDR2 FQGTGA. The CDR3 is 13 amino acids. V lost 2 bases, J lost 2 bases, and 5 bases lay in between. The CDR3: CASSLEVTDTQYF. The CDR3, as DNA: TGTGCCAGCAGCTTAGAGGTCACAGATACGCAGTATTTT.

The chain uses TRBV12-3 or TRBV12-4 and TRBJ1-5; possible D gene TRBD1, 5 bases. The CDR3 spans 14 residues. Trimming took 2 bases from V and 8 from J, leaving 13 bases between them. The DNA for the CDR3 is TGTGCCAGCAGTTTATTCCAGGGTGTGGAGCCCCAGCATTTT. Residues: CASSLFQGVEPQHF.

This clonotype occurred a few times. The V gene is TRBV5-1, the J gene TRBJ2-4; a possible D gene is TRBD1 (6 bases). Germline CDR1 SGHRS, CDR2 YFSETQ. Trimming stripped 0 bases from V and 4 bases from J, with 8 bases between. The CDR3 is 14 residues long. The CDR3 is CASSLEQGKNIQYF. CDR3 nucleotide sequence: TGCGCCAGCAGCTTGGAACAGGGTAAAAACATTCAGTACTTC.

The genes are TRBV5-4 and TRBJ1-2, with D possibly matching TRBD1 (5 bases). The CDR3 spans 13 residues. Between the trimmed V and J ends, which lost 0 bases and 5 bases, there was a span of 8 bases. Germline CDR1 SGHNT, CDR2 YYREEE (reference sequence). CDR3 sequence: CASSLDRHYGYTF. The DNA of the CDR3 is TGTGCCAGCAGCTTGGACAGGCATTATGGCTACACCTTC.

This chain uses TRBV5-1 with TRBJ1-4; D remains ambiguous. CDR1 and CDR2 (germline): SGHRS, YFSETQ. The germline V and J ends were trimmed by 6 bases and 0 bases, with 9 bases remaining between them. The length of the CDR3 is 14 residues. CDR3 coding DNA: TGCGCCAGCAATAGCGGGACAACTAATGAAAAACTGTTTTTT. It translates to CASNSGTTNEKLFF.